This TCR beta chain was documented in a study of blood T cell repertoires in COVID-19. For the study at large: PBMCs, B-cell-depleted T cells, or T cells were the source of the cDNA or gDNA that made up the material.

Per the original methods: By means of reference gene primer amplification, nucleated cell counts were estimated. Assay: immunoSEQ multiplex PCR; the TCRdb copy retains only in-frame clones and omits some. V and J calls and clone size follow that table, whereas D and trimming were derived from the DNA. The data contain fewer than 250,000 clones, approximately 83% of them singletons. This CDR3 spans 14 amino acids. CDR1 LGHNT and CDR2 FRNRAP come from the germline V gene. V lost 0 bases to trimming and J lost 4 bases; unmatched junction nucleotides: 2. V is TRBV12-5 and J is TRBJ1-2; 7 nucleotides agree with TRBD1. The receptor's source is a woman aged 40 to 50 with active or convalescent COVID-19. Sequencing used peripheral blood. Here the CDR3 reads CASGLVGGTYGYTF. CDR3 bases: TGTGCTAGTGGTTTGGTAGGGGGCACCTATGGCTACACCTTC.